This T cell receptor (beta chain) was recorded in a study of blood T cell repertoires in COVID-19. The CDR3 length is 15 residues. TCRdb keeps only in-frame clones here, not all; method: immunoSEQ multiplex PCR. The table includes about 370,000 clones, 89% detected once. The TCR sequence derives from a woman between 25 and 40 years old with COVID-19, enrolled during active disease. The sequenced sample consisted of peripheral blood. This sequence joins TRBV21-1 and TRBJ2-7; TRBD1 was called by the table and not checked on the DNA. TRBV21-1 is a pseudogene segment. This CDR3 is CASSATGTEDYEQYF. DNA of the CDR3: TGTGCCAGCAGCGCAACCGGGACAGAGGATTACGAGCAGTACTTC.